This T cell receptor (beta chain) is from a study of a mutant IDH1 vaccine in newly diagnosed glioma. Study-wide context: Vaccination started 4-6 weeks after radiotherapy alone, or with temozolomide cycles. Most patients had radiochemotherapy with temozolomide before enrollment; others had one alone. General study results and limits: Seemingly, top peripheral T cell clonotype changes bore no relation to pseudoprogression. Vaccination induced immune responses in around 93% of patients.

Libraries were prepared by immunoSEQ multiplex PCR; TCRdb keeps only in-frame clonotypes and omits some of them. The sample has some 54,000 clones; around 90% are singletons. With respect to this clone: As yet, its antigen is unknown.

The time point is: week 11, during vaccination. A 20-mer mutant IDH1 peptide at 300 ug was injected subcutaneously with topical imiquimod. This sequence originates from a man aged 45 to 65 with glioma. The sequences come from PBMCs, collected from a glioma patient whose treatment included an IDH1 peptide vaccine.

CDR3 region: CASSPGTLNTEAFF. DNA of the CDR3: TGTGCCAGCAGCCCCGGGACATTGAACACTGAAGCTTTCTTT. V usage is TRBV7-2 and J usage is TRBJ1-1; possible D gene TRBD1, 6 bases. Trimming stripped 5 bases from V and 0 bases from J, with 10 bases between. The CDR3 runs 14 residues. Germline CDR1 reads SGHTA; CDR2 reads FQGNSA.